This TCR beta chain was sequenced in a study of T-cell memory formation after mild COVID-19. With regard to this clonotype: Its cognate antigen is unknown.

Germline V gene lookup returns CDR1 DFQATT and CDR2 SNEGSKA (reference sequence). With 3 bases removed from V and 1 base from J, the gap between germline ends came to 20 bases. The CDR3 totals 17 residues. Study-wide results and limits: Contracting clones localized mainly to CM and EM when CD4+ and mainly to EMRA when CD8+. Still unconfirmed is whether the second-wave clones peaking on day 37 recognized SARS-CoV-2. Clones that contracted from day 15 to 85 had balanced CD4/CD8; later expanders were CD4+ biased.

5'RACE with constant-segment primers built TCRalpha and TCRbeta cDNA libraries with UMIs. TCRdb re-called the 5' RACE reads with MiXCR, one entry per CDR3 protein. The data hold a few hundred thousand distinct CDR3 sequences, with around a sixth observed a single time. This sequence joins TRBV20-1 and TRBJ2-3; the D gene is possibly TRBD2 (6 bases). Sequencing input: PBMCs or a T cell subset sorted from them (not recorded which). This clonotype was sampled from a man younger than 35 who had mild COVID-19 (a few samples of this study predate the infection). Cell type and time point are not known. For the CDR3, the DNA is TGCAGTGCTAGTGTCGGGACTCGTGGACCTGGCACAGATACGCAGTATTTT. It codes for CSASVGTRGPGTDTQYF.